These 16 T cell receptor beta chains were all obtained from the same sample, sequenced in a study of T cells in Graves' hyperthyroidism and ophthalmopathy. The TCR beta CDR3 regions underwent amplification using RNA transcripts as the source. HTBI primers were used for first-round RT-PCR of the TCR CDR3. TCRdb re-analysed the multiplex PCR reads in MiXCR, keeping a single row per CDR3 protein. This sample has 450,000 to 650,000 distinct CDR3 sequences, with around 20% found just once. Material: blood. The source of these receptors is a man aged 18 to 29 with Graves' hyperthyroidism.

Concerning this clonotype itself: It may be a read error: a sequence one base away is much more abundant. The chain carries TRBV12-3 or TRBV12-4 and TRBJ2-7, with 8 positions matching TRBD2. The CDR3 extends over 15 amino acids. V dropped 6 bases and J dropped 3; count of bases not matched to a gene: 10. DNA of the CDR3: TGTGCCAGCAGCCCCGGCGGGAGGCTGTGCTACGAGCAGTACTTC. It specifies CASSPGGRLCYEQYF.

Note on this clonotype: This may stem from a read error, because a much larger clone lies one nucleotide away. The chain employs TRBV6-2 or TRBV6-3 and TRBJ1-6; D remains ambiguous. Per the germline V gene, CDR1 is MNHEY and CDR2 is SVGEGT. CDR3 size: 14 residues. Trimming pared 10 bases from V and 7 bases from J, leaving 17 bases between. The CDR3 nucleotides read TGTGCCAACAAACACTCGGCCGGCAATTCACCCCTCCACTTT. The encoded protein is CANKHSAGNSPLHF.

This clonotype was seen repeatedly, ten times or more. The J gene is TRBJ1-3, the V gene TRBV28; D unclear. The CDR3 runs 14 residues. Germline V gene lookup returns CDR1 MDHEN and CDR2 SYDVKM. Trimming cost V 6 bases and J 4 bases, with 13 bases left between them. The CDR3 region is CASSSGVWGNTIYF. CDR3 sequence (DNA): TGTGCCAGCAGCTCGGGCGTCTGGGGAAACACCATATATTTT.

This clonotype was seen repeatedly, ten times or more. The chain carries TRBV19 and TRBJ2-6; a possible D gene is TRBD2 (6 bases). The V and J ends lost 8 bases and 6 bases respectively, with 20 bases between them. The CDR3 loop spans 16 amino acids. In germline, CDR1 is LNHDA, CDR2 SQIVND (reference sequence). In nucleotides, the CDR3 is TGTGCCAGTGGTGATCGGAGGGCCTGGATGGCCAACGTCCTGACTTTC. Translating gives CASGDRRAWMANVLTF.

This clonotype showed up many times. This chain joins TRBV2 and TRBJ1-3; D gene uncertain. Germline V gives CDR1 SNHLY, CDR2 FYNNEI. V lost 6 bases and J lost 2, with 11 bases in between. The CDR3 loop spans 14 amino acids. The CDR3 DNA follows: TGTGCCAGCAGATCCTTAGGGCCTGGAAACACCATATATTTT. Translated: CASRSLGPGNTIYF.

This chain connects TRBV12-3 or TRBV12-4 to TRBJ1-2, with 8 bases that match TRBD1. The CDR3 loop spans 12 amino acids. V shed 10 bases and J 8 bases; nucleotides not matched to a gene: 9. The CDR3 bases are TGTGCCACCAAGCAGGGGGCGGGGGGCTACACCTTC. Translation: CATKQGAGGYTF.

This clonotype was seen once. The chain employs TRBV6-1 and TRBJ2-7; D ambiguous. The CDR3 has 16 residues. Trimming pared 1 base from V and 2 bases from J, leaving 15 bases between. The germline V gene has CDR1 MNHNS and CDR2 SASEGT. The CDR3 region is CASSEVVWDQTYEQYF. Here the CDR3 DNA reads TGTGCCAGCAGTGAAGTAGTCTGGGATCAGACCTACGAGCAGTACTTC.

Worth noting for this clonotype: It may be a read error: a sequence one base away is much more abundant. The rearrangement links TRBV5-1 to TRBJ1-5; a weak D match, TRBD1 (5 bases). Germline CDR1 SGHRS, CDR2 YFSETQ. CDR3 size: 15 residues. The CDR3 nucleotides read TGCGCCGGCAGCTTGGCCGGGGCACCAAATCAGCCCCAGCATTTT. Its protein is CAGSLAGAPNQPQHF.

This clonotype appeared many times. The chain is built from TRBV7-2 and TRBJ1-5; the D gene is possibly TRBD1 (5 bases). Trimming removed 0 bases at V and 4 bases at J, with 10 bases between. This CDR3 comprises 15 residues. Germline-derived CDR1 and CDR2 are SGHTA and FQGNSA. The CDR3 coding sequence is TGTGCCAGCAGCTTAGCATCGGCAGGGAATCAGCCCCAGCATTTT. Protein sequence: CASSLASAGNQPQHF.

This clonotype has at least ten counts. The CDR3 DNA sequence: TGTGCCAGCAGCTTGGAAGTGGGGGACACTGAAGCTTTCTTT. Translation: CASSLEVGDTEAFF. This chain uses TRBV5-6 with TRBJ1-1, with D maybe TRBD1 (5 bases). This CDR3 is built from 14 residues. V was shortened by 0 bases and J by 3 bases, with 9 bases between the two germline ends. Germline CDR1 SGHDT, CDR2 YYEEEE.

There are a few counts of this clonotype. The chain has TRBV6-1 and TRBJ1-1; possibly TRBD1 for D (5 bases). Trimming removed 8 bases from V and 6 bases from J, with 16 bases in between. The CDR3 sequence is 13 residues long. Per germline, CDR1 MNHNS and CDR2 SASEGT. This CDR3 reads CASRRDLLPEAFF. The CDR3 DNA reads TGTGCCAGCCGCCGGGACCTCCTCCCTGAAGCTTTCTTT.

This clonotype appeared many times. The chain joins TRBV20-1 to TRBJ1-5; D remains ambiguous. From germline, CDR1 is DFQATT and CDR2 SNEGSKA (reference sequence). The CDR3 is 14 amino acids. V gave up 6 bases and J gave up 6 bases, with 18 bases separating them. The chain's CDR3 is CSAATALIGQPQHF. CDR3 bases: TGCAGTGCCGCGACCGCACTCATCGGTCAGCCCCAGCATTTT.

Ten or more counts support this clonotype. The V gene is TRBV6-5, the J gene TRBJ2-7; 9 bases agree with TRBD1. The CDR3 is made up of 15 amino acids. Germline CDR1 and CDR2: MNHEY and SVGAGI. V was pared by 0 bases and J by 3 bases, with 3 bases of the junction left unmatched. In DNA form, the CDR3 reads TGTGCCAGCAGTTACTCCCGGGACAGGGTCTACGAGCAGTACTTC. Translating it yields CASSYSRDRVYEQYF.

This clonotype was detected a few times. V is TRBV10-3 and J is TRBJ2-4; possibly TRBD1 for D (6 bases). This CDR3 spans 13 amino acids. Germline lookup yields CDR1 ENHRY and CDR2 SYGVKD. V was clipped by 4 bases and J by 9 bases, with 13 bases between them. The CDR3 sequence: CAISAAGDGIQYF. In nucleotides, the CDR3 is TGTGCCATCAGTGCCGCAGGGGACGGCATTCAGTACTTC.

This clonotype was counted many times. This chain's CDR3 is CASSSTGTVKNIQYF. CDR3 DNA: TGTGCCAGCAGCTCAACCGGGACGGTAAAAAACATTCAGTACTTC. J is TRBJ2-4 and V is TRBV7-9; D assignment may be TRBD1 or TRBD2 (5 bases each). The CDR3 sequence is 15 residues long. Germline assignment: CDR1 SEHNR and CDR2 FQNEAQ (reference sequence). Trimming left V 4 bases short and J 4 bases short, with 14 bases between.

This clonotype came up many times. Here the CDR3 reads CASSSLTPFLRGTGELFF. The CDR3, as DNA: TGTGCCAGCAGCTCCCTCACACCGTTCCTACGGGGAACCGGGGAGCTGTTTTTT. This chain uses TRBV6-2 or TRBV6-3 with TRBJ2-2, with D perhaps matching TRBD2 (5 bases). The germline V gene has CDR1 MNHEY and CDR2 SVGEGT. V lost 6 bases and J lost 5, with 25 bases in between. The CDR3 sequence is 18 residues long.